A selection of T cell receptor beta chains follows, all from one sample in a study of OX40 agonist ivuxolimab in advanced cancers. Sequenced by immunoSEQ multiplex PCR; TCRdb stores in-frame clones only, minus some. The sample lists 12,000 or so clones, 67% seen once, with about 27% in the top ten. The starting material was CD4+ or CD8+ T cells sorted from blood, obtained in a trial of the OX40 agonist ivuxolimab. The receptors stem from an adult with an advanced solid tumor such as melanoma, head and neck, liver or kidney cancer. Each CDR3 is given with its conserved first and last residue. D genes are given only for firm matches. Clone size is not always given. Where it is, it says once, few, many or a class for expanded clones.

CASSEDNNLKAFF,TGTGCCAGCAGTGAAGATAACAATTTGAAGGCTTTCTTT,TRBV6-1,.,few,TRBJ1-1
CASSFLAGTYEQYF,TGTGCCAGCAGCTTTCTGGCGGGAACCTACGAGCAGTACTTC,TRBV7-6,.,.,TRBJ2-7
CASGGTLFYEQYF,TGTGCCAGTGGTGGGACACTTTTCTACGAGCAGTACTTC,TRBV19,.,once,TRBJ2-7
CASSLEGTGVQYEQYF,TGTGCCAGCAGCTTAGAGGGAACAGGGGTTCAATACGAGCAGTACTTC,TRBV7-9,TRBD1,medium-sized,TRBJ2-7
CASSFGGRDGGELFF,TGTGCCAGCAGTTTTGGCGGGAGGGATGGCGGGGAGCTGTTTTTT,TRBV27,TRBD2,few,TRBJ2-2
CATSGWTSGNVEDTQYF,TGTGCCACCAGCGGGTGGACTAGCGGGAACGTTGAGGATACGCAGTATTTT,TRBV15,TRBD2,.,TRBJ2-3
CASSERTSGGNEQFF,TGCGCCAGCAGCGAACGGACTAGCGGGGGCAATGAGCAGTTCTTC,TRBV4-1,TRBD2,.,TRBJ2-1
CASSEAELGFFTDTQYF,TGTGCCAGCAGTGAAGCAGAGCTAGGCTTCTTCACAGATACGCAGTATTTT,TRBV6-1,.,few,TRBJ2-3
CASSLGGGGGRYGYTF,TGTGCCAGCAGTTTAGGGGGTGGAGGGGGAAGATATGGCTACACCTTC,TRBV27,.,.,TRBJ1-2
CASSLVGAGGDTQYF,TGTGCCAGCAGCTTAGTGGGGGCCGGGGGAGATACGCAGTATTTT,TRBV11-2,.,.,TRBJ2-3
CASSEGTGGGQPQHF,TGTGCCAGCAGCGAAGGGACAGGGGGCGGACAGCCCCAGCATTTT,TRBV27,TRBD1,few,TRBJ1-5
CASSLGVSSGGYNEQFF,TGCGCCAGCAGCCTGGGGGTCTCGAGCGGGGGCTACAATGAGCAGTTCTTC,TRBV5-1,TRBD2,.,TRBJ2-1
CASSLTRGGQETQYF,TGTGCCAGCAGCTTAACGCGGGGGGGCCAAGAGACCCAGTACTTC,TRBV7-9,TRBD2,.,TRBJ2-5
CASSEGTSGMETQYF,TGTGCCAGCAGTGAAGGGACTAGCGGTATGGAGACCCAGTACTTC,TRBV25-1,TRBD2,.,TRBJ2-5
CAWEGITQETQYF,TGTGCTTGGGAGGGAATTACCCAGGAGACCCAGTACTTC,TRBV30,TRBD2,.,TRBJ2-5
CASSFSGTEAFF,TGTGCCAGCAGCTTTTCGGGCACTGAAGCTTTCTTT,TRBV5-4,.,few,TRBJ1-1
CASSEWGAGANVLTF,TGCGCCAGCAGTGAATGGGGAGCTGGGGCCAACGTCCTGACTTTC,TRBV10-1,.,.,TRBJ2-6
CASTLQSGPTEAFF,TGTGCCAGTACCCTTCAATCCGGGCCGACTGAAGCTTTCTTT,TRBV19,.,few,TRBJ1-1
CASSLTRVAGYTF,TGTGCCAGCAGTTTGACCAGGGTAGCTGGCTACACCTTC,TRBV27,.,.,TRBJ1-2
CASSLFGTGEETQYF,TGTGCCAGCAGCCTCTTCGGGACAGGGGAAGAGACCCAGTACTTC,TRBV7-9,TRBD1,.,TRBJ2-5
CATSRGWGETQYF,TGTGCCACCAGCAGAGGGTGGGGGGAGACCCAGTACTTC,TRBV15,.,.,TRBJ2-5
CASGQGAPPDTQYF,TGTGCCTCCGGACAGGGGGCGCCCCCAGATACGCAGTATTTT,TRBV27,TRBD1,.,TRBJ2-3